Below are 28 T cell receptor beta chains sequenced from a single sample in a study of blood T cell repertoires in COVID-19. Clones were sequenced by immunoSEQ multiplex PCR, and TCRdb holds only the in-frame ones, with some missing. The repertoire holds 200,000 to 300,000 clones, with 84% as singletons. Sequenced material: peripheral blood. Receptors were obtained from a human donor in a cohort sampled during active COVID-19.

The chain carries TRBV5-1 and TRBJ1-2, with D uncertain. Germline V gene lookup returns CDR1 SGHRS and CDR2 YFSETQ. The CDR3 runs 13 residues. The ends were cut back, 6 bases at V and 0 bases at J, with 9 bases in the middle. The CDR3 region is CASKANTNYGYTF. The CDR3 DNA is TGCGCCAGCAAAGCGAATACTAACTATGGCTACACCTTC.

This chain joins TRBV2 and TRBJ1-4; D is perhaps TRBD1 (5 bases). CDR3 length equals 13 residues. Germline V gene lookup returns CDR1 SNHLY and CDR2 FYNNEI. The V end was cut by 6 bases, the J end by 1 base, with 6 bases between. CDR3: CASRGGTNEKLFF. The CDR3 region has the DNA TGTGCCAGCAGGGGGGGAACTAATGAAAAACTGTTTTTT.

This clone has just a few counts. The genes are TRBV28 and TRBJ2-1; perhaps TRBD2 as D (5 bases). V was cut by 5 bases and J by 8 bases, with 19 bases left in between. From germline, CDR1 is MDHEN and CDR2 SYDVKM. The CDR3 loop spans 15 amino acids. The CDR3 sequence is CASSLGASRYDEQFF. CDR3 sequence (DNA): TGTGCCAGCAGTCTCGGAGCTAGCCGCTATGATGAGCAGTTCTTC.

This clone appeared a few times. The V gene is TRBV10-3, the J gene TRBJ1-5; 9 bases line up with TRBD1. This CDR3 region has 14 residues. J gave up 5 bases and V 6 bases, and 5 bases lay outside the gene matches. The germline gives CDR1 ENHRY, CDR2 SYGVKD. CDR3 DNA: TGTGCCATCAGCCGGACAGGGGACGATCAGCCCCAGCATTTT. Translation: CAISRTGDDQPQHF.

The V gene is TRBV5-4, the J gene TRBJ2-3, with 10 bases matching TRBD1. J was trimmed by 4 bases and V by 4 bases; bases with no gene match: 6. CDR3 length: 15 residues. The V gene's germline CDR1 is SGHNT and CDR2 YYREEE (reference sequence). The CDR3 DNA sequence: TGTGCCAGCAGCGTGGGACAGGGGAGTCCAGATACGCAGTATTTT. It is translated as CASSVGQGSPDTQYF.

The chain employs TRBV19 and TRBJ2-7; TRBD2 might be the D (6 bases). Germline-derived CDR1 and CDR2 are LNHDA and SQIVND (reference sequence). The length of the CDR3 is 13 residues. Trimming took 5 bases from V and 3 from J, leaving 11 bases between them. CDR3 sequence reads: CASSPPTSYEQYF. The CDR3 nucleotides are TGTGCCAGTAGTCCCCCGACTAGCTACGAGCAGTACTTC.

The CDR3 is CASSLVPGTGYEQYF. The CDR3 DNA reads as TGTGCCAGCAGCTTAGTCCCAGGGACAGGGTACGAGCAGTACTTC. The chain has TRBV11-2 and TRBJ2-7, with 9 bases that match TRBD1. Germline loops: CDR1 SGHAT, CDR2 FQNNGV. Unmatched junction bases numbered 5, after V lost 1 base and J lost 4 bases. The CDR3 has 15 amino acids.

This clone was found once. This chain connects TRBV5-1 to TRBJ2-7, with 11 positions matching TRBD1. CDR3 size: 15 residues. The germline CDR1 and CDR2 sequences are SGHRS and YFSETQ. V lost 0 bases, J lost 4 bases, and 3 bases stayed unmatched. The CDR3 reads CASSLEGQGVYEQYF. DNA for the CDR3: TGCGCCAGCAGCTTGGAGGGACAGGGGGTTTACGAGCAGTACTTC.

The V and J genes are TRBV6-6 and TRBJ1-6; TRBD1 might be the D (5 bases). V shed 4 bases and J shed 6 bases, with 10 bases lying between them. Germline CDR1 MNHNY, CDR2 SVGAGI (reference sequence). The CDR3 has 14 residues. The CDR3 region is CASSSTEPNSPLHF. In DNA, the CDR3 is TGTGCCAGCAGTTCGACAGAACCTAATTCACCCCTCCACTTT.

This chain connects TRBV6-1 to TRBJ2-7, with 9 bases identical to TRBD1. The CDR3 is made up of 15 amino acids. Germline lookup yields CDR1 MNHNS and CDR2 SASEGT. Trimming at V came to 2 bases and at J to 6 bases, leaving 8 bases not matched to a gene. The CDR3 DNA reads TGTGCCAGCAGTGAAACCGGGACAGGGTTACGCGAGCAGTACTTC. Translation gives CASSETGTGLREQYF.

The J gene is TRBJ1-2, the V gene TRBV11-2; no reliable D call. Germline loops: CDR1 SGHAT, CDR2 FQNNGV. The CDR3 loop spans 12 amino acids. Trimming removed 2 bases at V and 6 bases at J, with 7 bases between. The CDR3 DNA sequence: TGTGCCAGCAGCTTATTCCCAGATGGCTACACCTTC. It specifies CASSLFPDGYTF. Full variable domain (outside the CDR3, taken from reference TRBV11-2 and TRBJ1-2): EAGVAQSPRYKIIEKRQSVAFWCNPISGHATLYWYQQILGQGPKLLIQFQNNGVVDDSQLPKDRFSAERLKGVDSTLKIQPAKLEDSAVYLCASSLFPDGYTFGSGTRLTVV.

This clone was observed a handful of times. The chain employs TRBV5-1 and TRBJ2-3; no clear D gene. This CDR3 comprises 11 residues. Germline-derived CDR1 and CDR2 are SGHRS and YFSETQ. Trimming removed 5 bases from V and 2 bases from J, with 3 bases in between. The CDR3 coding sequence is TGCGCCAGCAGATACACAGATACGCAGTATTTT. Translated: CASRYTDTQYF. Full variable domain (rest looked up from reference TRBV5-1 and TRBJ2-3): KAGVTQTPRYLIKTRGQQVTLSCSPISGHRSVSWYQQTPGQGLQFLFEYFSETQRNKGNFPGRFSGRQFSNSRSEMNVSTLELGDSALYLCASRYTDTQYFGPGTRLTVL.

The chain has TRBV7-2 and TRBJ1-3; maybe TRBD1 (5 bases). The CDR3 runs to 17 residues. Per germline, CDR1 SGHTA and CDR2 FQGNSA. Trimming removed 5 bases at V and 0 bases at J, with 17 bases between. CDR3 in amino acids: CASSQRQQISSGNTIYF. CDR3 in DNA: TGTGCCAGCAGCCAACGACAGCAGATAAGCTCTGGAAACACCATATATTTT. Full variable domain (missing parts from reference TRBV7-2 and TRBJ1-3): GAGVSQSPSNKVTEKGKDVELRCDPISGHTALYWYRQSLGQGLEFLIYFQGNSAPDKSGLPSDRFSAERTGGSVSTLTIQRTQQEDSAVYLCASSQRQQISSGNTIYFGEGSWLTVV.

The rearrangement uses TRBV10-3 and TRBJ2-7; 9 bases are shared with TRBD1. V was pared by 3 bases and J by 3 bases, with 3 bases of the junction left unmatched. The CDR3 contains 14 residues. Germline V lookup: CDR1 ENHRY, CDR2 SYGVKD. This CDR3 is CAISDRDRDYEQYF. In DNA form, the CDR3 reads TGTGCCATCAGTGATAGGGACAGGGACTACGAGCAGTACTTC.

The V and J genes are TRBV27 and TRBJ2-7; 8 nucleotides align to TRBD2. This CDR3 spans 14 amino acids. Germline V lookup: CDR1 MNHEY, CDR2 SMNVEV (reference sequence). Germline trimming cut 6 bases from V and 3 bases from J; bases unmatched to any gene: 7. The CDR3 region is CASRRKREIYEQYF. For the CDR3, the DNA is TGTGCCAGCAGGAGGAAGCGGGAGATCTACGAGCAGTACTTC.

This clone occurred a few times. V and J are TRBV27 and TRBJ1-6, with D tentatively TRBD1 (5 bases). Per germline, CDR1 MNHEY and CDR2 SMNVEV (reference sequence). V shed 5 bases and J shed 0 bases, with 14 bases lying between them. The CDR3 has 17 residues. The CDR3 is CASSTRQRSSYNSPLHF. Here the CDR3 DNA reads TGTGCCAGCAGTACCCGACAGAGGAGCTCCTATAATTCACCCCTCCACTTT.

The chain has TRBV5-1 and TRBJ1-2; possibly TRBD1 for D (6 bases). CDR1 is SGHRS, CDR2 YFSETQ, per germline. V was trimmed by 4 bases and J by 3 bases, leaving 10 bases between them. CDR3 length equals 13 residues. CDR3 amino acids: CASSAAGDYGYTF. In DNA form, the CDR3 reads TGCGCCAGCAGCGCGGCAGGGGACTATGGCTACACCTTC.

The V gene is TRBV7-9, the J gene TRBJ2-2; D is perhaps TRBD1 (6 bases). The CDR3 sequence is 16 residues long. Germline assignment: CDR1 SEHNR and CDR2 FQNEAQ (reference sequence). The V and J ends lost 5 bases and 1 base respectively, with 14 bases between them. The DNA for the CDR3 is TGTGCCAGCAGCCATGTCCCAGGGGTGAACACCGGGGAGCTGTTTTTT. It specifies CASSHVPGVNTGELFF.

This clone has just a few counts. This chain uses TRBV27 with TRBJ2-3; possible D gene TRBD2, 5 bases. This CDR3 region has 16 residues. V was cut by 1 base and J by 1 base, with 12 bases left in between. Germline values: CDR1 MNHEY, CDR2 SMNVEV (reference sequence). The CDR3 protein is CASSLYGPGGTDTQYF. The CDR3 DNA is TGTGCCAGCAGTTTATATGGGCCCGGGGGCACAGATACGCAGTATTTT.

This chain uses TRBV3-1 (or the pseudogene TRBV3-2) with TRBJ2-5; perhaps TRBD2 as D (5 bases). V lost 4 bases, J lost 5 bases, and 23 bases lay in between. This CDR3 comprises 17 residues. The V gene's germline CDR1 is LGHDT and CDR2 YNNKEL (reference sequence). CDR3 coding DNA: TGTGCCAGCAGCCCTTCCCCCACTAGGGCCCCCCGGGAGACCCAGTACTTC. Amino acid sequence: CASSPSPTRAPRETQYF.

The chain couples TRBV11-1 to TRBJ2-7; 7 bases match TRBD1. Unmatched junction bases numbered 2, after V lost 2 bases and J lost 4 bases. CDR3 length: 13 amino acids. Per germline, CDR1 SGHAT and CDR2 FQDESV (reference sequence). For the CDR3, the DNA is TGTGCCAGCAGCTTAAGGGGACAGTACGAGCAGTACTTC. Translated, it gives CASSLRGQYEQYF.

The rearrangement joins TRBV5-1 to TRBJ2-1, with D unresolved. Germline CDR1 SGHRS, CDR2 YFSETQ. Trimming shortened V by 0 bases and J by 6 bases, and 13 bases separated the two germline ends. The CDR3 has 15 amino acids. CDR3 DNA sequence: TGCGCCAGCAGCTTGGCTGCACTGCAAACCAATGAGCAGTTCTTC. Its translation is CASSLAALQTNEQFF.

The gene calls are TRBV18 and TRBJ1-2, with 9 bases identical to TRBD1. With 0 bases clipped from V and 2 bases from J, the junction kept 10 bases outside the gene matches. There are 18 residues in the CDR3. Germline V gives CDR1 KGHSH, CDR2 LQKENI. The CDR3: CASSPPRTRDRENYGYTF. CDR3 nucleotides: TGTGCCAGCTCACCACCAAGAACCCGGGACAGGGAAAACTATGGCTACACCTTC.

The rearrangement joins TRBV9 to TRBJ1-1; 7 positions match TRBD1. CDR3 size: 17 residues. With 2 bases clipped from V and 5 bases from J, the junction kept 15 bases outside the gene matches. Germline lookup yields CDR1 SGDLS and CDR2 YYNGEE. The CDR3 spells CASSVPFGQGGGTEAFF. For the CDR3, the DNA is TGTGCCAGCAGCGTCCCCTTTGGGCAGGGGGGAGGTACTGAAGCTTTCTTT.

The V gene is TRBV27, the J gene TRBJ1-2; D is perhaps TRBD1 (5 bases). The germline V gene encodes CDR1 MNHEY and CDR2 SMNVEV (reference sequence). This CDR3 spans 14 amino acids. Trimming removed 6 bases at V and 0 bases at J, with 11 bases between. The CDR3 loop is CASRNRNPNYGYTF. The CDR3 bases are TGTGCCAGCAGGAACAGGAACCCTAACTATGGCTACACCTTC.

The rearrangement uses TRBV24-1 and TRBJ1-2; TRBD1 matches at 10 bases. The CDR3 loop spans 14 amino acids. Per germline, CDR1 KGHDR and CDR2 SFDVKD. V gave up 7 bases and J gave up 7 bases; unmatched junction bases: 8. In DNA, the CDR3 is TGTGCCACCAGAGGGACAGGGGAGGCATCTGGCTACACCTTC. It yields the protein CATRGTGEASGYTF.

J is TRBJ2-5 and V is TRBV10-2; tentatively, D is TRBD2 (6 bases). CDR3 length equals 14 residues. Germline V gene sequence: CDR1 WSHSY, CDR2 SAAADI. Trimming cost V 10 bases and J 5 bases, with 20 bases left between them. CDR3 DNA: TGCGCCACTAGACCGCCGGGGAGCGGGGAGACCCAGTACTTC. As protein: CATRPPGSGETQYF.

This chain connects TRBV7-2 to TRBJ1-5; 9 nucleotides agree with TRBD1. Germline CDR1 reads SGHTA; CDR2 reads FQGNSA. The CDR3 is made up of 14 amino acids. The ends lost 5 bases at V and 2 bases at J; junction bases unmatched: 1. The CDR3 protein is CASSRTGGNQPQHF. CDR3 in DNA: TGTGCCAGCAGCCGGACAGGGGGCAATCAGCCCCAGCATTTT.